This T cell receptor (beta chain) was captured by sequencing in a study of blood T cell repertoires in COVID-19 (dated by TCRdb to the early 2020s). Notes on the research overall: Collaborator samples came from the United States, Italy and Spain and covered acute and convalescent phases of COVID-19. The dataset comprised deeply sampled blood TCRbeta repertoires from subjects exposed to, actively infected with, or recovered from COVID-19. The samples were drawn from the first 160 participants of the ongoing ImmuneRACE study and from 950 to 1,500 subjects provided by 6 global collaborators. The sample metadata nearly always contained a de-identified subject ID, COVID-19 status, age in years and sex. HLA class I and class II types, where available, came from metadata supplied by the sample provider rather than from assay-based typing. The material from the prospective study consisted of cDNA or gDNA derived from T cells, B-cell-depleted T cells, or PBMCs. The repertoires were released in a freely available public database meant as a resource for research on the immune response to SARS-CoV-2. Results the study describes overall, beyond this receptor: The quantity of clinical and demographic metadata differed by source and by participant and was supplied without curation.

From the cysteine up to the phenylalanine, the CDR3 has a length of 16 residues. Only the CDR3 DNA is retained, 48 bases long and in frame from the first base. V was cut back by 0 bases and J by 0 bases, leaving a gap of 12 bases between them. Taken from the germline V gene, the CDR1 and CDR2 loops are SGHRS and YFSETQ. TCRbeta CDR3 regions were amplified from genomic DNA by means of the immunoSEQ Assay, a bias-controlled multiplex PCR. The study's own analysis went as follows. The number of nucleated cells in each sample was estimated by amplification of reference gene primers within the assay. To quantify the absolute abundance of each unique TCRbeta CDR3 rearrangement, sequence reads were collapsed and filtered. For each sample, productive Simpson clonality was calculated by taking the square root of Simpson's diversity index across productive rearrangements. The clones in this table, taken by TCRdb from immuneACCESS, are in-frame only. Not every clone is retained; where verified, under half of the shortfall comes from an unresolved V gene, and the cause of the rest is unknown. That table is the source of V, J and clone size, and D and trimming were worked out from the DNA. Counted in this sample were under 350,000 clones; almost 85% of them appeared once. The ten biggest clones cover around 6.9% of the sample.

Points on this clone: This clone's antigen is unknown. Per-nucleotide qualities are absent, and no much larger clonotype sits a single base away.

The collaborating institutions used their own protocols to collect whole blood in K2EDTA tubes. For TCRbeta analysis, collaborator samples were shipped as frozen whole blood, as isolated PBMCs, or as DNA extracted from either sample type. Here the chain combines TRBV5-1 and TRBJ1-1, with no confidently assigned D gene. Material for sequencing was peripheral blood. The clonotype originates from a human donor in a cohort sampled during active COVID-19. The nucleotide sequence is TGCGCCAGCAGCTTGGCTCCAACAGCCATGAACACTGAAGCTTTCTTT. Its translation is CASSLAPTAMNTEAFF.